The sequence of this TCR beta chain was determined in a study of spatial heterogeneity in lung cancer. Study background: Raw reads contained each unique TCR and UMI combination more than ten times on average.

CDR3 length: 16 amino acids. The J segment lost 0 bases and the V segment lost 4 bases, leaving 7 bases of the junction unmatched. Germline-derived CDR1 and CDR2 are LGHNA and YSLEER. Time point in this sample: sample taken at primary tumor resection. Material for sequencing was whole RNA from tumor, nontumor lung or frozen PBMC, left unsorted. There were some 70 donors, all of them untreated patients with early-stage non-small cell lung cancer. This clonotype was seen at least ten times. All TCR cDNA molecules were individually tagged with a unique molecular identifier. TCRdb independently ran MiXCR on the 5' RACE reads; one entry per CDR3 protein. The table lists 5,000 to 6,500 distinct CDR3 sequences, around 13% of them singletons.

The receptor was derived from a male donor with early-stage non-small cell lung cancer. The J gene is TRBJ1-1, the V gene TRBV4-3, with 8 bases fitting TRBD1. The specimen comprised normal lung tissue next to the tumor, sampled at surgery. DNA for the CDR3: TGCGCCAGCAGCCCCGGGACAGGTGGGGTGAACACTGAAGCTTTCTTT. Protein: CASSPGTGGVNTEAFF.